This T cell receptor (beta chain) originates from a study of identical twins. General observations from the study: Zero-insertion findings could be partly confounded by invariant cells (MAIT and iNKT cells). Where beta out-of-frame sequences were concerned, excess twin sharing was weaker.

On this clonotype: What it binds is unknown.

Using its own MiXCR run on the 5' RACE reads, TCRdb lists one record per CDR3 protein. Among about 790,000 distinct CDR3 sequences listed, 18% were seen once. The CDR3 spans 15 residues. From germline, CDR1 is KGHSH and CDR2 LQKENI. The V end lost 1 base, the J end lost 2 bases, and 9 bases lay between the germline ends. The same data also contributed to another study, on T cells expressing NK-cell markers. That study reports: CD8+ T cells in 5 or 6 donors included dominant NKG2C+ clonotypes at 1.0-7.0%. The study did not resolve the HCMV specificity of expanded NKG2C+ T cell clones.

The source of this sequence is a woman between 18 and 29 years old in good health. The sequenced sample was PBMCs. This rearrangement joins TRBV18 to TRBJ2-1; tentatively, D is TRBD2 (5 bases). DNA for the CDR3: TGTGCCAGCTCACCACTAGCGTTCGCCTACAATGAGCAGTTCTTC. Residues: CASSPLAFAYNEQFF.